One T cell receptor beta chain is described in this entry. No antigen is known for it. Per-base quality was not reported, and no clone a single base away is much larger than it. The CDR3 runs 13 amino acids, cysteine and phenylalanine included. The only DNA kept is the CDR3, 39 bases in frame from the first base. The germline V gene provides CDR1 SGHRS and CDR2 YFSETQ. V and J lose 4 bases and 6 bases, and a span of 14 bases separates them. Receptors were amplified or captured by RT-PCR. The reads were generated on a NextSeq 550. TCRdb applied fastp at Q25 and MiXCR to the public reads, then kept only in-frame beta chains. Identical CDR3 protein sequences are pooled into one entry, listed with their most common genes and DNA. The table for this sample lists around 170,000 distinct CDR3 sequences; nearly 25% of them were counted only once. Of the sample, 26% is held by the ten largest clones. These data are taken from a study of patients and donors after allogeneic stem cell transplantation (dated by TCRdb to between 2020 and 2021).

The TCR was taken from a human donor who was either an allogeneic HSCT recipient or a stem cell or donor lymphocyte infusion donor (not recorded which). It is not recorded whose cells these are; they may come from a transplant donor. Sequenced material: blood, either unsorted or a sorted T cell fraction (not recorded which). Rearrangement joined TRBV5-1 to TRBJ2-7, with TRBD2 perhaps the D gene, on 5 matching bases. The CDR3 region has the sequence CASSLEDLAEQYF. The nucleotide sequence reads as follows: TGCGCCAGCAGCCTGGAGGATCTGGCCGAGCAGTACTTC.